This TCR beta chain derives from a study of cytomegalovirus exposure and HLA in healthy donors. Study-wide background: The 120 or so validation repertoires were produced on the same platform as the 720 or so repertoires of the first cohort. This was reported in a later analysis. Study-level findings and limits: The authors listed about 170 TCR beta chains as cytomegalovirus-associated. In vitro work confirmed that three CMV-associated chains recognize CMV antigens.

The donors were in the roughly 130-subject validation cohort, distinct from the roughly 670-subject first cohort. The data were produced by immunoSEQ multiplex PCR, yet TCRdb's version contains in-frame clones alone and is incomplete. The sample lists some 150,000 clones; approximately 86% were seen once. This CDR3 region has 18 residues. The V gene lost 0 bases and the J gene lost 5 bases, with 23 bases spanning the gap. Germline V gene lookup returns CDR1 SGDLS and CDR2 YYNGEE. With regard to this clone: What it binds is not known.

Sequencing used PBMCs. The clonotype originates from a man in his late teens or twenties in good health and CMV-seropositive. The chain recombines TRBV9 with TRBJ2-5; possible D gene TRBD1, 7 bases. CDR3 region: CASSVGGGAGRRAETQYF. The CDR3, as DNA: TGTGCCAGCAGCGTAGGAGGGGGCGCGGGGAGGAGGGCGGAGACCCAGTACTTC.